Presented here are 26 T cell receptor beta chains from one specimen sequenced in a study of blood T cell repertoires in COVID-19. TCRdb keeps only in-frame clones here, not all; method: immunoSEQ multiplex PCR. This sample has a few hundred thousand clones, with approximately 86% found just once. Material for sequencing was peripheral blood. The receptors were sampled from a woman in her twenties or thirties who had recovered from COVID-19.

The chain couples TRBV19 to TRBJ2-1; 11 bases match TRBD2. The CDR3 length is 15 residues. Germline CDR1 LNHDA, CDR2 SQIVND (reference sequence). V shed 8 bases, J shed 0 bases, and the junction held 3 bases outside the gene matches. The CDR3 DNA sequence: TGTGCCAGTGCTAGCGGGGGGAGCTCCTACAATGAGCAGTTCTTC. This gives the protein CASASGGSSYNEQFF.

This chain links TRBV28 with TRBJ2-6, with 8 bases matching TRBD1. Germline V CDR1 and CDR2: MDHEN, SYDVKM. The CDR3 is 16 amino acids. J lost 1 base, V lost 5 bases, and 4 bases had no gene match. CDR3 protein: CASSRRTGSGANVLTF. The CDR3 DNA reads as TGTGCCAGCAGTCGTAGGACAGGGTCTGGGGCCAACGTCCTGACTTTC.

This chain joins TRBV5-1 and TRBJ1-6; 9 nucleotides match TRBD1. Germline lookup yields CDR1 SGHRS and CDR2 YFSETQ. V dropped 3 bases and J dropped 10; count of bases not matched to a gene: 5. The CDR3 has 14 residues. CDR3 bases: TGCGCCAGCAGCTCGGGGACAGGGCGGTCACCCCTCCACTTT. It yields the protein CASSSGTGRSPLHF.

This chain uses TRBV10-3 with TRBJ2-1; TRBD2 is a possible D gene (5 bases). Trimming removed 3 bases at V and 5 bases at J, with 14 bases between. The CDR3 is 15 residues long. The germline V gene encodes CDR1 ENHRY and CDR2 SYGVKD. DNA of the CDR3: TGTGCCATCAGTGAACGGAGGCCCGACAACAATGAGCAGTTCTTC. Its translation: CAISERRPDNNEQFF.

The chain combines TRBV5-6 with TRBJ1-5, with 7 nucleotides matching TRBD1. Germline V gene data show CDR1 as SGHDT and CDR2 as YYEEEE. Trimming took 0 bases from V and 6 from J; bases not matched to a gene: 9. This CDR3 spans 16 amino acids. CDR3 protein: CASSLGGQVGSQPQHF. CDR3 DNA: TGTGCCAGCAGCTTGGGCGGACAGGTAGGCAGTCAGCCCCAGCATTTT.

This rearrangement joins TRBV5-1 to TRBJ1-1; no clear D gene. V was trimmed by 0 bases and J by 0 bases, leaving 6 bases between them. The CDR3 spans 14 residues. Germline CDR1 is SGHRS and CDR2 is YFSETQ. CDR3 loop: CASSLEYLNTEAFF. CDR3 bases: TGCGCCAGCAGCTTGGAATATCTGAACACTGAAGCTTTCTTT.

V usage is TRBV6-6 and J usage is TRBJ1-2; TRBD1 agrees at 7 bases. The junction had 5 bases not matched to a gene; V was cut back by 6 bases and J by 7 bases. The V gene's germline CDR1 is MNHNY and CDR2 SVGAGI (reference sequence). The CDR3 has 12 amino acids. This CDR3 reads CASSLDRAGYTF. For the CDR3, the DNA is TGTGCCAGCAGCCTAGACAGGGCTGGCTACACCTTC.

The chain is built from TRBV9 and TRBJ2-1; TRBD1 matches 7 bases. Germline V gene data show CDR1 as SGDLS and CDR2 as YYNGEE. CDR3 length: 18 residues. Germline trimming cut 2 bases from V and 0 bases from J; bases unmatched to any gene: 11. The CDR3 here is CASSVGTEDLPSYNEQFF. CDR3 DNA: TGTGCCAGCAGCGTCGGGACAGAGGACTTACCCTCCTACAATGAGCAGTTCTTC.

The chain is built from TRBV18 and TRBJ2-5; 10 nucleotides line up with TRBD1. Germline-derived CDR1 and CDR2 are KGHSH and LQKENI. Unmatched junction bases numbered 8, after V lost 7 bases and J lost 3 bases. The CDR3 has 15 residues. CDR3 DNA sequence: TGTGCCAGCTTCATGACCGGGACAGGGGAAGAGACCCAGTACTTC. As protein: CASFMTGTGEETQYF. Combining the CDR3 with reference TRBV18 and TRBJ2-5 gives the whole variable domain NAGVMQNPRHLVRRRGQEARLRCSPMKGHSHVYWYRQLPEEGLKFMVYLQKENIIDESGMPKERFSAEFPKEGPSILRIQQVVRGDSAAYFCASFMTGTGEETQYFGPGTRLLVL.

V and J are TRBV13 and TRBJ2-1, with 9 positions matching TRBD2. The CDR3 is 14 residues long. Germline lookup yields CDR1 PRHDT and CDR2 FYEKMQ (reference sequence). V shed 6 bases and J 10 bases; nucleotides not matched to a gene: 10. The CDR3 region is CASRSTGLAFEQFF. CDR3 DNA: TGTGCCAGCAGGTCGACGGGACTAGCTTTCGAGCAGTTCTTC.

V is TRBV6-2 or TRBV6-3 and J is TRBJ1-1; 10 nucleotides line up with TRBD1. The CDR3 extends over 17 amino acids. Germline V gene lookup returns CDR1 MNHEY and CDR2 SVGEGT. Trimming at V came to 5 bases and at J to 0 bases, leaving 9 bases not matched to a gene. As DNA, the CDR3 is TGTGCCAGCAGTCACCGGGACAGGGGATCCATGAACACTGAAGCTTTCTTT. It yields the protein CASSHRDRGSMNTEAFF.

This sequence joins TRBV7-2 and TRBJ2-2; D is undetermined. This CDR3 has 16 amino acids. The V end lost 4 bases, the J end lost 2 bases, and 14 bases lay between the germline ends. The germline V gene encodes CDR1 SGHTA and CDR2 FQGNSA. The CDR3 here is CASSYPKLINTGELFF. CDR3 bases: TGTGCCAGCAGCTATCCCAAACTAATAAACACCGGGGAGCTGTTTTTT.

The genes are TRBV10-3 and TRBJ1-2; D is perhaps TRBD1 (5 bases). CDR1 is ENHRY and CDR2 is SYGVKD in the germline V gene. Trimming took 5 bases from V and 5 from J, leaving 21 bases between them. The CDR3 extends over 16 amino acids. CDR3 sequence: CAISSEDTPEPYGYTF. Here the CDR3 DNA reads TGTGCCATCAGTAGCGAGGACACCCCTGAGCCTTATGGCTACACCTTC.

The rearrangement links TRBV9 to TRBJ2-7; 12 bases are a match to TRBD1. The CDR3 is 15 residues long. In germline, CDR1 is SGDLS, CDR2 YYNGEE. The J segment lost 4 bases and the V segment lost 3 bases, leaving 5 bases of the junction unmatched. CDR3 coding DNA: TGTGCCAGCAGCGGGGGACAGGGGGCTACTTACGAGCAGTACTTC. It yields the protein CASSGGQGATYEQYF.

The chain is built from TRBV10-3 and TRBJ1-2, with 8 nucleotides matching TRBD1. This CDR3 region has 21 residues. The germline gives CDR1 ENHRY, CDR2 SYGVKD. Trimming took 6 bases from V and 2 from J; bases not matched to a gene: 26. The CDR3, as DNA: TGTGCCATCAGGAGAAAACAGACAGGGGACGCCCACGACGAGCTAAACTATGGCTACACCTTC. It specifies CAIRRKQTGDAHDELNYGYTF.

The chain carries TRBV5-8 and TRBJ2-7, with D possibly matching TRBD1 (6 bases). This CDR3 is 16 amino acids long. The V gene lost 0 bases and the J gene lost 6 bases, with 19 bases spanning the gap. The V gene's germline CDR1 is SGHTS and CDR2 YDEGEE. CDR3 bases: TGTGCCAGCAGCTTGGAGAAGTTCGTGACAGGTGGCGAGCAGTACTTC. Its translation: CASSLEKFVTGGEQYF.

This clone was seen only once. The chain employs TRBV11-2 and TRBJ1-2; D uncertain. V lost 5 bases to trimming and J lost 7 bases, with 14 bases between them. Per germline, CDR1 SGHAT and CDR2 FQNNGV. The CDR3 totals 13 residues. The CDR3 loop reads CASSQTGRFGYTF. CDR3 nucleotide sequence: TGTGCCAGCAGCCAAACGGGAAGGTTTGGCTACACCTTC.

The chain joins TRBV6-2 or TRBV6-3 to TRBJ2-3, with 14 bases aligning to TRBD2. This CDR3 has 15 amino acids. Germline lookup yields CDR1 MNHEY and CDR2 SVGEGT. V was clipped by 6 bases and J by 6 bases; unmatched bases: 5. The CDR3: CASSSGTSGSDTQYF. The CDR3 nucleotides are TGTGCCAGCAGCTCCGGGACTAGCGGGAGTGATACGCAGTATTTT.

The rearrangement joins TRBV27 to TRBJ2-1, with D perhaps matching TRBD2 (5 bases). Trimming removed 6 bases from V and 8 bases from J, with 14 bases in between. The length of the CDR3 is 13 residues. Per the germline V gene, CDR1 is MNHEY and CDR2 is SMNVEV (reference sequence). The CDR3 nucleotides are TGTGCCAGCAGCCCCACGGTGGACTATGAGCAGTTCTTC. Protein product: CASSPTVDYEQFF.

The genes are TRBV5-1 and TRBJ2-2, with a tentative D call TRBD2 (6 bases). V was trimmed by 6 bases and J by 1 base, leaving 13 bases between them. Germline V gene data show CDR1 as SGHRS and CDR2 as YFSETQ. The CDR3 has 15 amino acids. CDR3 sequence reads: CASNRMGGNTGELFF. The DNA of the CDR3 is TGCGCCAGCAACCGTATGGGAGGGAACACCGGGGAGCTGTTTTTT.

The chain combines TRBV5-4 with TRBJ2-5; no firm D call. This CDR3 has 14 amino acids. Trimming shortened V by 0 bases and J by 5 bases, and 11 bases separated the two germline ends. Germline V lookup: CDR1 SGHNT, CDR2 YYREEE (reference sequence). The CDR3 loop reads CASSLDPILETQYF. The CDR3 bases are TGTGCCAGCAGCTTGGATCCGATACTGGAGACCCAGTACTTC.

This clone was seen a single time. The chain recombines TRBV7-9 with TRBJ2-7; 9 bases are shared with TRBD2. V lost 5 bases and J lost 6; bases outside the gene matches: 8. Germline V gene sequence: CDR1 SEHNR, CDR2 FQNEAQ (reference sequence). The CDR3 length is 14 residues. Here the CDR3 reads CASSPVAGASEQYF. CDR3 in DNA: TGTGCCAGCAGCCCTGTAGCGGGAGCAAGCGAGCAGTACTTC.

The rearrangement joins TRBV5-4 to TRBJ2-7; D is perhaps TRBD1 (5 bases). V was pared by 0 bases and J by 6 bases, with 10 bases between. The CDR3 loop spans 13 amino acids. Germline loops: CDR1 SGHNT, CDR2 YYREEE (reference sequence). CDR3 residues: CASSLASRAEQYF. In nucleotides, the CDR3 is TGTGCCAGCAGCTTGGCGTCCAGGGCCGAGCAGTACTTC. Combining the CDR3 with reference TRBV5-4 and TRBJ2-7 gives the whole variable domain ETGVTQSPTHLIKTRGQQVTLRCSSQSGHNTVSWYQQALGQGPQFIFQYYREEENGRGNFPPRFSGLQFPNYSSELNVNALELDDSALYLCASSLASRAEQYFGPGTRLTVT.

The chain carries TRBV18 and TRBJ2-7; 9 positions match TRBD1. The germline V gene encodes CDR1 KGHSH and CDR2 LQKENI. V lost 2 bases, J lost 4 bases, and 6 bases stayed unmatched. The length of the CDR3 is 15 residues. The CDR3 reads CASSPFGTGNYEQYF. CDR3 bases: TGTGCCAGCTCACCATTTGGGACAGGGAATTACGAGCAGTACTTC.

The genes are TRBV9 and TRBJ2-1; maybe TRBD2 (7 bases). The germline V and J ends were trimmed by 0 bases and 9 bases, with 22 bases remaining between them. The CDR3 has 17 residues. Germline loops: CDR1 SGDLS, CDR2 YYNGEE. The CDR3 loop reads CASSVDGRGPSSGEQFF. CDR3 nucleotide sequence: TGTGCCAGCAGCGTAGACGGGCGGGGGCCTTCGTCCGGTGAGCAGTTCTTC.

Only one count was recorded for this clone. The chain recombines TRBV5-4 with TRBJ2-2; 8 nucleotides agree with TRBD2. The CDR3 is 16 residues long. Germline CDR1 reads SGHNT; CDR2 reads YYREEE (reference sequence). Trimming removed 3 bases from V and 5 bases from J; junction bases left unmatched: 9. Here the CDR3 reads CASSYMAGGDTGELFF. The CDR3 nucleotides are TGTGCCAGCAGCTATATGGCGGGAGGCGATACCGGGGAGCTGTTTTTT.